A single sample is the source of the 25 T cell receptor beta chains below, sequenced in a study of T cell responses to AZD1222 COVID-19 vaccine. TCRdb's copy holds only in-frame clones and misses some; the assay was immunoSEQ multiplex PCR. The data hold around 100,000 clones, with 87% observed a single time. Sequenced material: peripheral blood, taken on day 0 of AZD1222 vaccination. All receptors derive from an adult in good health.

This CDR3 reads CASSPGRYNEQFF. The CDR3 nucleotides are TGTGCCAGCAGTCCGGGTCGCTACAATGAGCAGTTCTTC. The chain combines TRBV6-6 with TRBJ2-1; no reliable D call. Trimming took 5 bases from V and 3 from J, leaving 8 bases between them. The CDR3 length is 13 residues. Germline V gives CDR1 MNHNY, CDR2 SVGAGI (reference sequence).

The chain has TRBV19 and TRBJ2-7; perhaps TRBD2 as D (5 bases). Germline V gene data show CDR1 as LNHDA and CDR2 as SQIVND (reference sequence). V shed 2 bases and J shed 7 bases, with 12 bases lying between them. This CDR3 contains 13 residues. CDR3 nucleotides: TGTGCCAGTAGTATAACTGACCGAGGGGAGCAGTACTTC. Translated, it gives CASSITDRGEQYF.

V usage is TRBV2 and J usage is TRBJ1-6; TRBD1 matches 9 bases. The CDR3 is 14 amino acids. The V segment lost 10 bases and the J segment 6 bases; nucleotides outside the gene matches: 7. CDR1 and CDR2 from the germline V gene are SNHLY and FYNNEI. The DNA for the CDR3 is TGTGCCACACTAGCACAGGGGGCTAATTCACCCCTCCACTTT. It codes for CATLAQGANSPLHF.

The chain's CDR3 is CASSLDVRQGIYEQYF. DNA for the CDR3: TGCGCCAGCAGCTTGGACGTGAGACAGGGGATCTACGAGCAGTACTTC. This chain connects TRBV5-1 to TRBJ2-7; 8 bases are shared with TRBD1. Germline CDR1 reads SGHRS; CDR2 reads YFSETQ. V dropped 0 bases and J dropped 3; count of bases not matched to a gene: 8. This CDR3 comprises 16 residues.

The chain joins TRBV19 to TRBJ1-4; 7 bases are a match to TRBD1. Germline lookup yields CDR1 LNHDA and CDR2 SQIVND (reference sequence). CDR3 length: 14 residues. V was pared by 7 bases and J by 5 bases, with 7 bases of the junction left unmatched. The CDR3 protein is CASTHPRGNEKLFF. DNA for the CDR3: TGTGCCAGTACCCATCCCAGGGGGAATGAAAAACTGTTTTTT.

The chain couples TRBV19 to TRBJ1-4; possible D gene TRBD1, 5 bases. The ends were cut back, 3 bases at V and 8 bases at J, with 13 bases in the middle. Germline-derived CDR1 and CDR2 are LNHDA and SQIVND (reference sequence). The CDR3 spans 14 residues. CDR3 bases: TGTGCCAGTAGTATCGGAGGGGTTAGGGAAAAACTGTTTTTT. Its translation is CASSIGGVREKLFF.

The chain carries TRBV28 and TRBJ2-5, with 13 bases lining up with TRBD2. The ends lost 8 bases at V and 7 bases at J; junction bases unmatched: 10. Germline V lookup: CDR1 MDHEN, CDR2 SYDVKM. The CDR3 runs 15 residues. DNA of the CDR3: TGTGCCAGCGGGACGGGACTAGCGGGACTTGGGACCCAGTACTTC. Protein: CASGTGLAGLGTQYF.

CDR3 in DNA: TGTGCCATCAATGTCCAGAACAGGGCTAACTATGGCTACACCTTC. It yields the protein CAINVQNRANYGYTF. This rearrangement joins TRBV10-3 to TRBJ1-2, with D possibly TRBD1 on 6 matching bases. CDR3 length: 15 amino acids. CDR1 is ENHRY and CDR2 is SYGVKD in the germline V gene. Trimming took 7 bases from V and 0 from J, leaving 15 bases between them.

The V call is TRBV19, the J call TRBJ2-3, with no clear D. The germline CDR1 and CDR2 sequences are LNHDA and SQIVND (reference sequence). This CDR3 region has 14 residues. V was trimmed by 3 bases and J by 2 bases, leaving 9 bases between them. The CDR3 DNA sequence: TGTGCCAGTAGTATTTTGGGTAACACAGATACGCAGTATTTT. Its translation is CASSILGNTDTQYF. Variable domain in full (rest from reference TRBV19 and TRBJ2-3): DGGITQSPKYLFRKEGQNVTLSCEQNLNHDAMYWYRQDPGQGLRLIYYSQIVNDFQKGDIAEGYSVSREKKESFPLTVTSAQKNPTAFYLCASSILGNTDTQYFGPGTRLTVL.

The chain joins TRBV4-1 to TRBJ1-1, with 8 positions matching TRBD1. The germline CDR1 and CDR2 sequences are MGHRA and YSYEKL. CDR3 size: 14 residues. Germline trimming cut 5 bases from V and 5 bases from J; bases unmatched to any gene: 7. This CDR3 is CASSKGQGGTEAFF. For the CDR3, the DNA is TGCGCCAGCAGCAAAGGACAGGGTGGAACTGAAGCTTTCTTT.

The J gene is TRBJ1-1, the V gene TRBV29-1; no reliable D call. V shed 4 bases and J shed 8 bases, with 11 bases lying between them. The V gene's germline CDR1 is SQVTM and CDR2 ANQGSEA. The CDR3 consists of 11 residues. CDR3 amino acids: CSVGEGREAFF. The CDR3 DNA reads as TGCAGCGTTGGGGAGGGCAGAGAAGCTTTCTTT.

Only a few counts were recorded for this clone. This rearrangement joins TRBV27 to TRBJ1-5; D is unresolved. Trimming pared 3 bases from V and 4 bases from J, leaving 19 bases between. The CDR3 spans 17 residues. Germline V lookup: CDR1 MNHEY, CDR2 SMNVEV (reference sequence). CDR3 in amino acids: CASSFLPTGEGNQPQHF. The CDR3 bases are TGTGCCAGCAGTTTCCTACCGACCGGGGAAGGGAATCAGCCCCAGCATTTT.

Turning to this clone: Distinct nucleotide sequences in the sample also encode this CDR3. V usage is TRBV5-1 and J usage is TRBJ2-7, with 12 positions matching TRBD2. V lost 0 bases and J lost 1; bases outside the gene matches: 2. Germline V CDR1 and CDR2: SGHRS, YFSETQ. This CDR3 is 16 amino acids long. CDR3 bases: TGCGCCAGCAGCTTGGACGGGACTAGCGGGTCCTACGAGCAGTACTTC. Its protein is CASSLDGTSGSYEQYF.

The CDR3: CASSGGSSYEQYF. In DNA form, the CDR3 reads TGTGCCAGCAGCGGGGGGAGCTCCTACGAGCAGTACTTC. The V and J genes are TRBV5-4 and TRBJ2-7; weak D call: TRBD2 (6 bases). Germline assignment: CDR1 SGHNT and CDR2 YYREEE (reference sequence). The CDR3 totals 13 residues. Between the trimmed V and J ends, which lost 4 bases and 0 bases, there was a span of 8 bases. Together with reference TRBV5-4 and TRBJ2-7, the CDR3 gives the full variable domain: ETGVTQSPTHLIKTRGQQVTLRCSSQSGHNTVSWYQQALGQGPQFIFQYYREEENGRGNFPPRFSGLQFPNYSSELNVNALELDDSALYLCASSGGSSYEQYFGPGTRLTVT.

The DNA for the CDR3 is TGTGCCAGCAGCAAAACGGGACCGGGGGACGAAAAACTGTTTTTT. It yields the protein CASSKTGPGDEKLFF. The rearrangement links TRBV28 to TRBJ1-4, with a possible D match to TRBD1 (5 bases). With 6 bases removed from V and 8 bases from J, the gap between germline ends came to 19 bases. The CDR3 is 15 amino acids. Germline lookup yields CDR1 MDHEN and CDR2 SYDVKM.

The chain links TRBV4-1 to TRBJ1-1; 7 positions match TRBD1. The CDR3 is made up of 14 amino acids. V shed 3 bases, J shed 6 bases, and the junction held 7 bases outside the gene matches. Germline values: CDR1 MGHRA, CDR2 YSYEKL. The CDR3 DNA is TGCGCCAGCAGCCACCCAGACAGGGTACCTGAAGCTTTCTTT. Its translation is CASSHPDRVPEAFF.

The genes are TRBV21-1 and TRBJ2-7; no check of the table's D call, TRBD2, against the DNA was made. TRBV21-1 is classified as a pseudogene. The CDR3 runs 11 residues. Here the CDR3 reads CAGGVGYEQYF. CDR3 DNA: TGTGCCGGAGGCGTAGGTTACGAGCAGTACTTC.

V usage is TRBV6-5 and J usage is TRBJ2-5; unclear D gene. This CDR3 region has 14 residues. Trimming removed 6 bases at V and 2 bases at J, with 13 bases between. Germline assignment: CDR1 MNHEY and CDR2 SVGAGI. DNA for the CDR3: TGTGCCAGCAGCCCAATTGGGGATCAAGAGACCCAGTACTTC. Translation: CASSPIGDQETQYF.

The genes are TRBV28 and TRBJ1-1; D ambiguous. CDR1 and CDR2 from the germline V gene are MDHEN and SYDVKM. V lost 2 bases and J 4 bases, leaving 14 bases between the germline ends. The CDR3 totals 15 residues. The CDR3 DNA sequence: TGTGCCAGCAGTTTAGGTGGTTTAGGAGGCACTGAAGCTTTCTTT. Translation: CASSLGGLGGTEAFF.

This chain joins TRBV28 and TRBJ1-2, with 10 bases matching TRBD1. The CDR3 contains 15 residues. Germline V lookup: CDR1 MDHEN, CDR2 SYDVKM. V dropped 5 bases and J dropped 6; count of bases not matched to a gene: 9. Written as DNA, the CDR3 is TGTGCCAGCAGTACCTCGGGACAGGGGAATCATGGCTACACCTTC. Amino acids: CASSTSGQGNHGYTF.

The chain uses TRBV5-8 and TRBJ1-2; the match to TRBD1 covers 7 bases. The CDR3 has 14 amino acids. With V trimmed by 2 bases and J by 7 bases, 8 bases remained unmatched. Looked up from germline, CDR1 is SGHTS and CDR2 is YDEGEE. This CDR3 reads CASSFFRTGGGYTF. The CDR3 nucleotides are TGTGCCAGCAGCTTCTTCCGGACAGGTGGTGGCTACACCTTC.

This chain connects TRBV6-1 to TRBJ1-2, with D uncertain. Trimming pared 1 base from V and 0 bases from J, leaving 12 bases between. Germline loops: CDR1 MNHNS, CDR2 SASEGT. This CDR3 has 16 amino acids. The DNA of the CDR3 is TGTGCCAGCAGTGAAGTCCGAGGAGTAACTAACTATGGCTACACCTTC. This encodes CASSEVRGVTNYGYTF.

In DNA form, the CDR3 reads TGTGCCAGCAGCCCCCAAGGTGGGCTCCTGAGGGTGGGGATCACTGAAGCTTTCTTT. This gives the protein CASSPQGGLLRVGITEAFF. This chain links TRBV7-9 with TRBJ1-1; D gene uncertain. Germline V gene lookup returns CDR1 SEHNR and CDR2 FQNEAQ (reference sequence). The CDR3 contains 19 residues. V dropped 5 bases and J dropped 4 bases, with 29 bases sitting between them.

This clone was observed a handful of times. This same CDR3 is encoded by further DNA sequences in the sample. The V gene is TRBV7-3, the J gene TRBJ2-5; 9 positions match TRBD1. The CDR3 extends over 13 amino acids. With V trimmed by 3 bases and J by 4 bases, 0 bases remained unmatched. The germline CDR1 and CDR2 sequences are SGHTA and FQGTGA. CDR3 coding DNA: TGTGCCAGCAGCTTGACAGGGGGAGAGACCCAGTACTTC. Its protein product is CASSLTGGETQYF.

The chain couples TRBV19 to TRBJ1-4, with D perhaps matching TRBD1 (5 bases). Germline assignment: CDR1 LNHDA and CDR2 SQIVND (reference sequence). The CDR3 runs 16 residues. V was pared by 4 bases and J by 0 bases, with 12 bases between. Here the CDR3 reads CASSTFGTPTNEKLFF. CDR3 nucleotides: TGTGCCAGTAGTACTTTCGGGACGCCAACTAATGAAAAACTGTTTTTT.